The 9 T cell receptor beta chains below come from one sample, sequenced in a study of blood T cell repertoires in COVID-19. TCRdb keeps only in-frame clones here, not all; method: immunoSEQ multiplex PCR. Among around 300,000 clones listed, 86% were seen once. The source material was peripheral blood. The receptor set was obtained from a woman in her thirties with active or convalescent COVID-19.

J is TRBJ1-1 and V is TRBV6-1; maybe TRBD1 (5 bases). The V end was cut by 3 bases, the J end by 7 bases, with 15 bases between. Germline CDR1 and CDR2: MNHNS and SASEGT. CDR3 length: 14 residues. The chain's CDR3 is CASSERFGGDEAFF. The DNA of the CDR3 is TGTGCCAGCAGTGAGAGGTTTGGGGGGGATGAAGCTTTCTTT.

V usage is TRBV7-2 and J usage is TRBJ1-2; tentatively, D is TRBD1 (6 bases). The germline V and J ends were trimmed by 6 bases and 6 bases, with 17 bases remaining between them. The CDR3 runs 14 residues. Germline V gene data show CDR1 as SGHTA and CDR2 as FQGNSA. The DNA for the CDR3 is TGTGCCAGCAGTCTACGCCGGGACATAGATGGCTACACCTTC. Translated, it gives CASSLRRDIDGYTF.

The rearrangement joins TRBV5-1 to TRBJ2-3, with D possibly TRBD2 on 6 matching bases. This CDR3 has 13 amino acids. Trimming shortened V by 5 bases and J by 1 base, and 8 bases separated the two germline ends. Germline CDR1 is SGHRS and CDR2 is YFSETQ. The DNA of the CDR3 is TGCGCCAGCAGGGAGCGGGGCACAGATACGCAGTATTTT. Encoded protein: CASRERGTDTQYF. The whole variable domain, filled in from reference TRBV5-1 and TRBJ2-3, reads KAGVTQTPRYLIKTRGQQVTLSCSPISGHRSVSWYQQTPGQGLQFLFEYFSETQRNKGNFPGRFSGRQFSNSRSEMNVSTLELGDSALYLCASRERGTDTQYFGPGTRLTVL.

The CDR3 sequence is CASSESTGNNQPQHF. The CDR3 DNA reads TGCGCCAGCAGTGAGTCGACGGGGAACAATCAGCCCCAGCATTTT. This chain links TRBV10-2 with TRBJ1-5; D not certain. Deletions cut 0 bases from V and 3 bases from J, with 9 bases between. Germline CDR1 and CDR2: WSHSY and SAAADI. The CDR3 is made up of 15 amino acids.

The V call is TRBV4-3, the J call TRBJ2-7, with TRBD1 matching over 9 bases. CDR3 length equals 16 residues. V lost 3 bases, J lost 2 bases, and 8 bases stayed unmatched. CDR1 is LGHNA, CDR2 YSLEER, per germline. CDR3 region: CASSQQVRDRAYEQYF. DNA for the CDR3: TGCGCCAGCAGCCAGCAGGTCCGGGACAGGGCCTACGAGCAGTACTTC.

The chain couples TRBV3-1 (or the pseudogene TRBV3-2) to TRBJ1-3; no clear D gene. V lost 3 bases to trimming and J lost 1 base, with 10 bases between them. The CDR3 length is 15 residues. CDR1 is LGHDT and CDR2 is YNNKEL in the germline V gene (reference sequence). DNA of the CDR3: TGTGCCAGCAGCCAGGTTCGGGTATCTGGAAACACCATATATTTT. Protein sequence: CASSQVRVSGNTIYF.

This clone was detected a few times. The chain couples TRBV7-2 to TRBJ1-6, with TRBD1 matching 8 bases. Germline values: CDR1 SGHTA, CDR2 FQGNSA. The CDR3 contains 13 residues. Trimming at V came to 11 bases and at J to 9 bases, leaving 9 bases not matched to a gene. The CDR3 nucleotides read TGTGCCGGAAGGACAGGGACTCGTTCACCCCTCCACTTT. The encoded protein is CAGRTGTRSPLHF.

V gene TRBV12-3 or TRBV12-4 combines with J gene TRBJ1-1, with 7 bases that match TRBD1. Trimming at V came to 7 bases and at J to 11 bases, leaving 10 bases not matched to a gene. This CDR3 comprises 12 residues. CDR3 coding DNA: TGTGCCAGCACCTTGGGACCAGGGGGTGCTTTCTTT. Translating gives CASTLGPGGAFF.

The rearrangement uses TRBV28 and TRBJ2-1; 9 nucleotides line up with TRBD1. CDR3 length equals 13 residues. J lost 7 bases, V lost 6 bases, and 4 bases had no gene match. CDR1 and CDR2 from the germline V gene are MDHEN and SYDVKM. CDR3 in amino acids: CASSRDRVNEQFF. CDR3 nucleotide sequence: TGTGCCAGCAGCCGGGACAGGGTGAATGAGCAGTTCTTC.